The clone carrying this TCR beta chain was counted only a few times. Its antigen is not identified. The data originate from a study of cytomegalovirus exposure and HLA in healthy donors. Study results and limitations: Researchers reported that three CMV-associated chains were confirmed in vitro as CMV antigen-specific.

The germline gives CDR1 SGHTA, CDR2 FQGTGA. V gave up 5 bases and J gave up 5 bases; unmatched junction bases: 7. The CDR3 length is 14 residues. Nominal health characterized the donors when sampled, though unrecorded immune exposures were likely. PCR primers comprised 60 Vbeta and 13 Jbeta primers. The protocol was immunoSEQ multiplex PCR, while the TCRdb copy is restricted to in-frame clones and leaves out a portion. The sample includes 70,000 or so clones, just over 85% seen only once; the top ten take roughly 2%. V is TRBV7-3 and J is TRBJ2-5; 8 positions agree with TRBD2. This receptor was taken from a woman aged 25-40 years in good health and CMV-seronegative. Sequencing was performed on PBMCs. This CDR3 reads CASSKTGGAETQYF. CDR3 DNA: TGTGCCAGCAGCAAAACGGGGGGGGCGGAGACCCAGTACTTC.